This T cell receptor beta chain appears in the sequencing data of a study of beta chain features in type 1 diabetes. Since all of the isolated RNA was reverse transcribed, expressed TCRB transcripts were what got sequenced. Clones were read by immunoSEQ multiplex PCR, and TCRdb kept only the in-frame ones, dropping some. The data hold about 160,000 clones, with 7.8% observed a single time. Germline V lookup: CDR1 SGHVS, CDR2 FQNEAQ. The CDR3 consists of 15 residues. After removal of 4 bases from V and 4 bases from J, the junction contained 9 bases not matched to a gene. Concerning this clone: Its matching antigen is unknown.

Findings of the study overall: Type 1 diabetes patients had TCRB CDR3s that were shorter (moderately but significantly so) in all four CD4+ subsets.

The source is a woman aged 40-49 years with type 1 diabetes. This chain connects TRBV7-8 to TRBJ2-5; 7 nucleotides agree with TRBD2. The sample comprised central memory CD4+ T cells from blood. The CDR3 is CASSSSGIRGETQYF. In DNA, the CDR3 is TGTGCCAGCAGCTCCAGCGGGATTCGGGGAGAGACCCAGTACTTC.